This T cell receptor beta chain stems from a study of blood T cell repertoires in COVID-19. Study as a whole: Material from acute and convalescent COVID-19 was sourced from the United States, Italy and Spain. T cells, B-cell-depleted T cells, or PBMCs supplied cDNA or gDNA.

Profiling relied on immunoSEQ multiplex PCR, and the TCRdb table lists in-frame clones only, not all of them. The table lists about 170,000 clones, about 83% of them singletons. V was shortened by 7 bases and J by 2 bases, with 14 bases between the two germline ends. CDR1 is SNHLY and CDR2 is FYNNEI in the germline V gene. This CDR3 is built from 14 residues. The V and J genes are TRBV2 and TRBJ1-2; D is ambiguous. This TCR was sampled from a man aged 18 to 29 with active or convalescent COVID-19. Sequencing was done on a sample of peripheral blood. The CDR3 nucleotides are TGTGCCAGCAAACTAGGAGGGTCGAACTATGGCTACACCTTC. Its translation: CASKLGGSNYGYTF.